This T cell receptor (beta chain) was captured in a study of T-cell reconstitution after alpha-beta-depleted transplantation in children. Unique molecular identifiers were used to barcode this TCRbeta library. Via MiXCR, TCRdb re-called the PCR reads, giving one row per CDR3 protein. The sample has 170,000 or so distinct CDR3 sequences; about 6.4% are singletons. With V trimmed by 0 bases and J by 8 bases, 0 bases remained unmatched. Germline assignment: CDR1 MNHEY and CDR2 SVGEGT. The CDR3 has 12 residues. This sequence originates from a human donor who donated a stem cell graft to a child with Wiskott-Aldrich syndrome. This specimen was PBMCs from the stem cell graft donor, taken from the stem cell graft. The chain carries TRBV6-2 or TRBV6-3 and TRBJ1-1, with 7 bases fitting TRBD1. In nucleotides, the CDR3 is TGTGCCAGCAGTTACTCACAGGGGGAAGCTTTCTTT. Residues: CASSYSQGEAFF.